The 30 T cell receptor beta chains listed next were all sequenced from one sample in a study of cytomegalovirus exposure and HLA in healthy donors. The PCR contained 60 Vbeta and 13 Jbeta primers. This table comes from immunoSEQ multiplex PCR, and its TCRdb copy is limited to in-frame clones, with some not included. The sample holds some 200,000 clones, roughly 80% seen once. The sample comprised PBMCs. All receptors derive from a man in his forties in good health and CMV-seropositive.

The chain has TRBV7-2 and TRBJ1-5; D gene uncertain. The CDR3 contains 13 residues. The V gene lost 2 bases and the J gene lost 7 bases, with 9 bases spanning the gap. Germline CDR1 and CDR2: SGHTA and FQGNSA. The CDR3 protein is CASSLYQAQPQHF. Written as DNA, the CDR3 is TGTGCCAGCAGCTTATATCAGGCACAGCCCCAGCATTTT.

The chain couples TRBV5-1 to TRBJ2-3; perhaps TRBD2 as D (6 bases). V lost 7 bases, J lost 4 bases, and 13 bases lay in between. Germline assignment: CDR1 SGHRS and CDR2 YFSETQ. The CDR3 is 13 amino acids. CDR3 coding DNA: TGCGCCAGCCGGGACTTAAGGGCAGATACGCAGTATTTT. Protein: CASRDLRADTQYF.

The chain carries TRBV19 and TRBJ2-3, with D perhaps matching TRBD1 (5 bases). Germline CDR1 reads LNHDA; CDR2 reads SQIVND (reference sequence). Trimming removed 2 bases at V and 4 bases at J, with 13 bases between. The CDR3 runs to 15 residues. In DNA, the CDR3 is TGTGCCAGTAGTATACAGGGTACTCAGGCAGATACGCAGTATTTT. It codes for CASSIQGTQADTQYF. The variable domain in full, with the rest retrieved from reference TRBV19 and TRBJ2-3, is DGGITQSPKYLFRKEGQNVTLSCEQNLNHDAMYWYRQDPGQGLRLIYYSQIVNDFQKGDIAEGYSVSREKKESFPLTVTSAQKNPTAFYLCASSIQGTQADTQYFGPGTRLTVL.

The chain is built from TRBV28 and TRBJ2-7, with a weak D call TRBD1 (6 bases). Deletions cut 6 bases from V and 4 bases from J, with 22 bases between. Per the germline V gene, CDR1 is MDHEN and CDR2 is SYDVKM. CDR3 length: 16 residues. CDR3 sequence reads: CASSPGAAGSRYEQYF. The CDR3 bases are TGTGCCAGCAGCCCAGGGGCCGCCGGGTCTAGATACGAGCAGTACTTC.

This clone came up a few times. J is TRBJ2-1 and V is TRBV9, with 8 bases that match TRBD2. With V trimmed by 0 bases and J by 6 bases, 8 bases remained unmatched. This CDR3 has 16 residues. Germline lookup yields CDR1 SGDLS and CDR2 YYNGEE. CDR3 region: CASSVVGGGNPNEQFF. CDR3 bases: TGTGCCAGCAGCGTAGTTGGCGGGGGGAACCCCAATGAGCAGTTCTTC.

The rearrangement uses TRBV5-1 and TRBJ2-5, with D possibly TRBD2 on 6 matching bases. This CDR3 contains 15 residues. Per germline, CDR1 SGHRS and CDR2 YFSETQ. The germline V and J ends were trimmed by 4 bases and 1 base, with 14 bases remaining between them. The CDR3 is CASSDHRDFQETQYF. The CDR3 DNA reads as TGCGCCAGCAGCGACCACCGGGACTTCCAAGAGACCCAGTACTTC.

The chain is built from TRBV6-1 and TRBJ2-7, with a possible D match to TRBD2 (7 bases). CDR3 length: 13 amino acids. Trimming removed 7 bases at V and 4 bases at J, with 14 bases between. The germline CDR1 and CDR2 sequences are MNHNS and SASEGT. The CDR3 region has the DNA TGTGCCAGCACCCGACGGGGGGCGTACGAGCAGTACTTC. This translates into CASTRRGAYEQYF.

The V and J genes are TRBV15 and TRBJ1-5, with 10 bases identical to TRBD1. Germline assignment: CDR1 LNHNV and CDR2 YYDKDF (reference sequence). The CDR3 covers 15 residues. V gave up 5 bases and J gave up 7 bases; unmatched junction bases: 8. CDR3 nucleotides: TGTGCCACCAGCTGGGTGGGACAGGGGCAACAGCCCCAGCATTTT. It yields the protein CATSWVGQGQQPQHF.

Here the CDR3 reads CAWSVRGSPFF. In nucleotides, the CDR3 is TGTGCCTGGAGTGTACGGGGGAGCCCTTTCTTT. The chain recombines TRBV30 with TRBJ1-1, with D perhaps TRBD1 (5 bases). The CDR3 is made up of 11 amino acids. Per the germline V gene, CDR1 is GTSNPN and CDR2 is SVGIG (reference sequence). The ends were cut back, 0 bases at V and 12 bases at J, with 11 bases in the middle.

The chain recombines TRBV2 with TRBJ2-5, with D perhaps matching TRBD2 (6 bases). CDR1 and CDR2 from the germline V gene are SNHLY and FYNNEI. V was cut by 6 bases and J by 6 bases, with 17 bases left in between. The CDR3 is made up of 14 amino acids. The CDR3 bases are TGTGCCAGCAGCAGGGACTCCCCCCCTCAGACCCAGTACTTC. The encoded protein is CASSRDSPPQTQYF.

The chain carries TRBV5-4 and TRBJ2-5; 8 bases are shared with TRBD2. Per the germline V gene, CDR1 is SGHNT and CDR2 is YYREEE (reference sequence). This CDR3 contains 16 residues. V was pared by 5 bases and J by 1 base, with 10 bases of the junction left unmatched. CDR3 sequence (DNA): TGTGCCAGCAGGGATGGGATAGCGGGGTTCCAAGAGACCCAGTACTTC. Translating it yields CASRDGIAGFQETQYF.

V and J are TRBV7-3 and TRBJ2-5, with D tentatively TRBD2 (5 bases). The CDR3 has 13 amino acids. Germline CDR1 reads SGHTA; CDR2 reads FQGTGA. The V gene lost 5 bases and the J gene lost 5 bases, with 12 bases spanning the gap. CDR3 sequence (DNA): TGTGCCAGCAGCCATCTACTAGGGGAGACCCAGTACTTC. As protein: CASSHLLGETQYF.

The rearrangement uses TRBV10-1 and TRBJ2-5; D possibly corresponds to TRBD1 (5 bases). Trimming cost V 5 bases and J 0 bases, with 7 bases left between them. The V gene's germline CDR1 is WNHNN and CDR2 SYGVQD (reference sequence). There are 13 residues in the CDR3. The CDR3 DNA is TGCGCCAGCAGTAGGGGTTACCAAGAGACCCAGTACTTC. It specifies CASSRGYQETQYF.

The rearrangement uses TRBV30 and TRBJ1-1; TRBD1 matches 10 bases. Trimming at V came to 7 bases and at J to 5 bases, leaving 7 bases not matched to a gene. There are 13 residues in the CDR3. Germline assignment: CDR1 GTSNPN and CDR2 SVGIG (reference sequence). The CDR3 sequence: CASDRTGGTEAFF. CDR3 bases: TGTGCCTCAGATCGGACAGGGGGTACTGAAGCTTTCTTT. Combining the CDR3 with reference TRBV30 and TRBJ1-1 gives the whole variable domain SQTIHQWPATLVQPVGSPLSLECTVEGTSNPNLYWYRQAAGRGLQLLFYSVGIGQISSEVPQNLSASRPQDRQFILSSKKLLLSDSGFYLCASDRTGGTEAFFGQGTRLTVV.

This chain connects TRBV5-6 to TRBJ2-2, with 7 bases that match TRBD2. This CDR3 is 15 amino acids long. Germline V gene sequence: CDR1 SGHDT, CDR2 YYEEEE. V was clipped by 0 bases and J by 6 bases; unmatched bases: 5. The CDR3 DNA reads TGTGCCAGCAGCTTGGCGGGGGGAAGGGCCGGGGAGCTGTTTTTT. Protein sequence: CASSLAGGRAGELFF.

The chain couples TRBV7-6 to TRBJ1-1; 7 nucleotides agree with TRBD1. J gave up 1 base and V 1 base, and 6 bases lay outside the gene matches. There are 16 residues in the CDR3. Germline V CDR1 and CDR2: SGHVS, FNYEAQ. CDR3 bases: TGTGCCAGCAGCTTAGGTGGCAGGGGGGCGAACACTGAAGCTTTCTTT. Its translation is CASSLGGRGANTEAFF.

This sequence joins TRBV29-1 and TRBJ1-2, with D unresolved. The V gene lost 4 bases and the J gene lost 2 bases, with 8 bases spanning the gap. Germline CDR1 reads SQVTM; CDR2 reads ANQGSEA. The CDR3 totals 12 residues. The CDR3 loop is CSVVRENYGYTF. For the CDR3, the DNA is TGCAGCGTTGTGAGGGAGAACTATGGCTACACCTTC.

The chain has TRBV6-1 and TRBJ2-1; D perhaps matches TRBD2 (5 bases). The CDR3 totals 19 residues. In germline, CDR1 is MNHNS, CDR2 SASEGT. V lost 0 bases and J 3 bases, leaving 21 bases between the germline ends. CDR3 amino acids: CASSEAVFRHTGLYNEQFF. The CDR3 DNA sequence: TGTGCCAGCAGTGAAGCGGTCTTTAGACATACTGGACTCTACAATGAGCAGTTCTTC.

This sequence joins TRBV7-2 and TRBJ2-7; 10 bases line up with TRBD1. This CDR3 spans 15 amino acids. With V trimmed by 5 bases and J by 5 bases, 9 bases remained unmatched. Germline loops: CDR1 SGHTA, CDR2 FQGNSA. CDR3 nucleotide sequence: TGTGCCAGCAGCCCCAAGGACAGGGGGTATGACGAGCAGTACTTC. Protein sequence: CASSPKDRGYDEQYF.

This chain uses TRBV4-3 with TRBJ1-1, with D unresolved. Germline V gives CDR1 LGHNA, CDR2 YSLEER. CDR3 length: 16 amino acids. Trimming cost V 0 bases and J 0 bases, with 11 bases left between them. The CDR3 spells CASSQDQELLNTEAFF. The CDR3, as DNA: TGCGCCAGCAGCCAAGATCAGGAACTTCTGAACACTGAAGCTTTCTTT.

The chain couples TRBV5-1 to TRBJ1-1, with D perhaps TRBD1 (5 bases). The CDR3 length is 15 residues. V was shortened by 0 bases and J by 2 bases, with 11 bases between the two germline ends. Germline V lookup: CDR1 SGHRS, CDR2 YFSETQ. The CDR3 DNA follows: TGCGCCAGCAGCTTGGCCGGGGGTCCTAACACTGAAGCTTTCTTT. It yields the protein CASSLAGGPNTEAFF. Full variable domain (remainder filled in from reference TRBV5-1 and TRBJ1-1): KAGVTQTPRYLIKTRGQQVTLSCSPISGHRSVSWYQQTPGQGLQFLFEYFSETQRNKGNFPGRFSGRQFSNSRSEMNVSTLELGDSALYLCASSLAGGPNTEAFFGQGTRLTVV.

The chain links TRBV14 to TRBJ2-7, with TRBD2 as a possible D gene (6 bases). Germline V lookup: CDR1 SGHDN, CDR2 FVKESK. CDR3 size: 14 residues. Deletions cut 1 base from V and 5 bases from J, with 12 bases between. CDR3 amino acids: CASSQVSVADEQYF. In DNA form, the CDR3 reads TGTGCCAGCAGCCAAGTCTCAGTAGCGGACGAGCAGTACTTC.

This sequence joins TRBV30 and TRBJ1-5, with TRBD1 as a possible D gene (6 bases). CDR1 is GTSNPN and CDR2 is SVGIG in the germline V gene (reference sequence). CDR3 length equals 16 residues. The V and J ends lost 2 bases and 7 bases respectively, with 21 bases between them. As DNA, the CDR3 is TGTGCCTGGAGTCCACGGGTCGGGGGGCTGGGGCAGCCCCAGCATTTT. Protein product: CAWSPRVGGLGQPQHF.

J is TRBJ2-5 and V is TRBV5-1; tentative D call: TRBD2 (5 bases). Germline loops: CDR1 SGHRS, CDR2 YFSETQ. The V end lost 2 bases, the J end lost 4 bases, and 6 bases lay between the germline ends. The CDR3 covers 12 residues. CDR3 bases: TGCGCCAGCAGCTTTGAGGGAGAGACCCAGTACTTC. It yields the protein CASSFEGETQYF.

Only one count was recorded for this clone. This chain joins TRBV2 and TRBJ2-3, with TRBD2 matching over 9 bases. V shed 11 bases and J 6 bases; nucleotides not matched to a gene: 12. This CDR3 is built from 14 residues. CDR1 is SNHLY, CDR2 FYNNEI, per germline. The CDR3 DNA reads TGTGCCGGTAAAGGCGGGGGGGGATTGGATACGCAGTATTTT. As protein: CAGKGGGGLDTQYF.

Details on this clone: One junction end disagrees with the germline gene, perhaps due to a read error. This chain joins TRBV29-1 and TRBJ2-4; D might be TRBD1 (6 bases). CDR1 and CDR2 from the germline V gene are SQVTM and ANQGSEA. This CDR3 region has 13 residues. The CDR3 DNA reads TGCAGCGTCCGGCGGGCAGGGGAAAACATTCAGCACTTC. As protein: CSVRRAGENIQHF.

The genes are TRBV9 and TRBJ2-3; 7 bases agree with TRBD2. The germline gives CDR1 SGDLS, CDR2 YYNGEE. This CDR3 contains 14 residues. V shed 4 bases and J 1 base; nucleotides not matched to a gene: 3. The CDR3 is CASSPGGGTDTQYF. The DNA for the CDR3 is TGTGCCAGCAGCCCTGGGGGGGGCACAGATACGCAGTATTTT.

This clone was seen only a few times. This specimen includes other DNA sequences encoding the same CDR3. The chain couples TRBV5-1 to TRBJ1-2; 12 nucleotides agree with TRBD1. After removal of 0 bases from V and 7 bases from J, the junction contained 4 bases not matched to a gene. Germline CDR1 reads SGHRS; CDR2 reads YFSETQ. The CDR3 runs 15 residues. CDR3 residues: CASSLAGQGASGYTF. DNA for the CDR3: TGCGCCAGCAGCTTGGCGGGACAGGGGGCGAGTGGCTACACCTTC.

J is TRBJ2-7 and V is TRBV28; 8 bases line up with TRBD1. V dropped 5 bases and J dropped 3; count of bases not matched to a gene: 6. This CDR3 is built from 14 residues. Germline V gives CDR1 MDHEN, CDR2 SYDVKM. CDR3 in DNA: TGTGCCAGCAGTGAAACAGGGGGACGCTACGAGCAGTACTTC. Translation gives CASSETGGRYEQYF.

The chain recombines TRBV5-1 with TRBJ2-7; perhaps TRBD1 as D (7 bases). CDR1 SGHRS and CDR2 YFSETQ come from the germline V gene. This CDR3 is 19 amino acids long. Trimming left V 4 bases short and J 2 bases short, with 28 bases between. Written as DNA, the CDR3 is TGCGCCAGCAGCCCACGCATCCACAGGGGACTCTATCCCACCTACGAGCAGTACTTC. Protein sequence: CASSPRIHRGLYPTYEQYF.